The 7 T cell receptor beta chains listed next were all sequenced from one sample in a study of CD8 T cells in ankylosing spondylitis. TCRdb re-derived calls from the 5' RACE reads in MiXCR, one entry per CDR3 protein. The repertoire consists of 110,000 to 150,000 distinct CDR3 sequences, with 7% to 9% occurring once and the leading ten covering 7.3%. Sequences were obtained from synovial fluid, either unsorted or a sorted T cell fraction (not recorded which). Receptors originate from a male donor with ankylosing spondylitis.

The sample holds many counts of this clonotype. The rearrangement links TRBV6-2 or TRBV6-3 to TRBJ2-1, with 8 positions matching TRBD2. With V trimmed by 7 bases and J by 8 bases, 16 bases remained unmatched. CDR1 and CDR2 (germline): MNHEY, SVGEGT. This CDR3 has 16 amino acids. CDR3 residues: CASTKFTAGVKYEQFF. In nucleotides, the CDR3 is TGTGCCAGCACCAAATTCACAGCGGGAGTAAAATATGAGCAGTTCTTC.

This clonotype was picked up a small number of times. The rearrangement joins TRBV9 to TRBJ2-2; perhaps TRBD1 as D (6 bases). The V end was cut by 0 bases, the J end by 6 bases, with 12 bases between. The CDR3 contains 15 residues. CDR1 SGDLS and CDR2 YYNGEE come from the germline V gene. CDR3 sequence reads: CASSVANRDAGELFF. In nucleotides, the CDR3 is TGTGCCAGCAGCGTAGCGAACAGGGATGCCGGGGAGCTGTTTTTT.

A few counts support this clonotype. This chain links TRBV18 with TRBJ2-7; D is unresolved. Germline lookup yields CDR1 KGHSH and CDR2 LQKENI. CDR3 length equals 12 residues. Trimming left V 3 bases short and J 6 bases short, with 9 bases between. The DNA of the CDR3 is TGTGCCAGCTCACCCCGTCCCGGCGAGCAGTACTTC. Its protein is CASSPRPGEQYF.

This clonotype was counted at least ten times. The chain joins TRBV20-1 to TRBJ1-2; 9 nucleotides align to TRBD1. Germline V lookup: CDR1 DFQATT, CDR2 SNEGSKA (reference sequence). Trimming removed 3 bases from V and 6 bases from J; junction bases left unmatched: 11. The CDR3 loop spans 15 amino acids. The CDR3 DNA reads TGCAGTGCTAGCGCCCGGGGACAGGGCAAAGATGGCTACACCTTC. Its translation is CSASARGQGKDGYTF.

This clonotype was seen a few times. V gene TRBV5-1 combines with J gene TRBJ2-2, with 7 positions matching TRBD2. The CDR3 has 16 amino acids. With 0 bases clipped from V and 2 bases from J, the junction kept 4 bases outside the gene matches. The V gene's germline CDR1 is SGHRS and CDR2 YFSETQ. The CDR3: CASSLERGLNTGELFF. CDR3 nucleotide sequence: TGCGCCAGCAGCTTGGAGCGGGGACTAAACACCGGGGAGCTGTTTTTT.

This clonotype was seen at least ten times. This chain links TRBV5-1 with TRBJ2-1; D is possibly TRBD1 or TRBD2 (5 bases each). CDR1 is SGHRS, CDR2 YFSETQ, per germline. The V gene lost 4 bases and the J gene lost 4 bases, with 18 bases spanning the gap. The CDR3 length is 16 residues. In DNA form, the CDR3 reads TGCGCCAGCAGCCAAACGACCGGGGCCAGTTACAATGAGCAGTTCTTC. It translates to CASSQTTGASYNEQFF.

This rearrangement joins TRBV7-9 to TRBJ2-2; D perhaps matches TRBD2 (6 bases). V was cut by 6 bases and J by 2 bases, with 19 bases left in between. Germline-derived CDR1 and CDR2 are SEHNR and FQNEAQ (reference sequence). This CDR3 has 17 amino acids. In DNA form, the CDR3 reads TGTGCCAGCAGTCCAGGGCGGGACGCCTTCAACACCGGGGAGCTGTTTTTT. Its protein product is CASSPGRDAFNTGELFF. The full variable domain, completed using reference TRBV7-9 and TRBJ2-2, is DTGVSQNPRHKITKRGQNVTFRCDPISEHNRLYWYRQTLGQGPEFLTYFQNEAQLEKSRLLSDRFSAERPKGSFSTLEIQRTEQGDSAMYLCASSPGRDAFNTGELFFGEGSRLTVL.